This TCR beta chain emerged from a study of blood T cell repertoires in COVID-19 (dated by TCRdb to 2020 to 2021). Background for the entire study: Samples covering the acute and convalescent phases of COVID-19 were provided by collaborators in the United States, Italy and Spain. Nearly every sample came with metadata listing a de-identified subject ID, COVID-19 status, age in years and sex. The repertoires were made available in a free public database intended to serve as a resource for research on the immune response to SARS-CoV-2. The samples were drawn from two sources: the first 160 participants of the ongoing ImmuneRACE study, and 1,000 to 1,500 subjects contributed by 6 global collaborators. The prospective study material was composed of cDNA or gDNA derived from T cells, B-cell-depleted T cells, or PBMCs. Deeply sampled blood TCRbeta repertoires from subjects exposed to, actively infected with, or recovered from COVID-19 were included in the dataset. HLA class I and class II types, where available, came from metadata supplied by the sample provider rather than from assay-based typing. Paper-wide results and their limitations: The quantity of clinical and demographic metadata differed by source and by participant and was supplied without curation.

TCRbeta CDR3 regions were amplified from genomic DNA by means of the immunoSEQ Assay, a bias-controlled multiplex PCR. For the original study's pipeline: The number of nucleated cells in each sample was estimated from the amplification of reference gene primers within the assay. To quantify the absolute abundance of each unique TCRbeta CDR3 rearrangement, sequence reads were collapsed and filtered. Productive Simpson clonality was computed per sample as the square root of Simpson's diversity index over productive rearrangements. TCRdb provides this immuneACCESS table in a form limited to in-frame rearrangements. Some clones are lacking; in checked studies, under half of them reflect an unresolved V gene, and why the rest are absent is not known. The V and J calls and clone size are taken from that table; D and trimming were inferred from the DNA. Within this sample are about 140,000 clones, with 80% to 90% of them counted one time only. 9.5% to 13% of the sample is held by the ten biggest clonotypes.

Unmatched junction bases come to 2, with V trimmed by 1 base and J by 7 bases. The germline V gene gives CDR1 as SGHAT and CDR2 as FQNNGV. CDR3 length: 15 amino acids, cysteine to phenylalanine. Just the 45-base CDR3 DNA is kept, in frame starting at base 1. The collaborating institutions used their own protocols to collect whole blood in K2EDTA tubes. For TCRbeta analysis, collaborators shipped samples in one of three forms: frozen whole blood, isolated PBMCs, or DNA extracted from either of those sample types. Turning to this clone: Its cognate antigen has yet to be identified. Base qualities were left out, and no much larger clone turns up one base away.

Sequenced input: peripheral blood. This TCR derives from a man aged 60 to 69 with active or convalescent COVID-19. Recombination joined TRBV11-2 with TRBJ1-6; 9 middle bases align to TRBD1. The CDR3 is CASSLATGGNSPLHF. The DNA sequence is as follows: TGTGCCAGCAGCTTAGCAACAGGGGGCAATTCACCCCTCCACTTT.